Below are 4 T cell receptor beta chains sequenced from a single sample in a study of beta chain features in type 1 diabetes. What was sequenced were expressed TCRB transcripts, since all of the isolated RNA had been reverse transcribed. TCRdb's copy holds only in-frame clones and misses some; the assay was immunoSEQ multiplex PCR. The data contain 300,000 to 400,000 clones, roughly 12% of them singletons. The material sequenced was naive CD4+ T cells from blood. Source of these receptors: a young man in good health.

The CDR3 coding sequence is TGTGCCAGCACAGGGAGGGGGGGAACCGGGGAGCTGTTTTTT. Residues: CASTGRGGTGELFF. This chain links TRBV19 with TRBJ2-2, with D possibly being TRBD2 (7 bases). The CDR3 totals 14 residues. Per germline, CDR1 LNHDA and CDR2 SQIVND (reference sequence). The V and J ends lost 9 bases and 5 bases respectively, with 16 bases between them. Based on the CDR3 plus reference TRBV19 and TRBJ2-2, the full variable domain is DGGITQSPKYLFRKEGQNVTLSCEQNLNHDAMYWYRQDPGQGLRLIYYSQIVNDFQKGDIAEGYSVSREKKESFPLTVTSAQKNPTAFYLCASTGRGGTGELFFGEGSRLTVL.

The chain links TRBV19 to TRBJ1-2, with 7 bases fitting TRBD1. The CDR3 has 14 amino acids. Trimming removed 4 bases from V and 8 bases from J; junction bases left unmatched: 10. Germline V CDR1 and CDR2: LNHDA, SQIVND (reference sequence). The CDR3 sequence: CASSRSRQGEGYTF. In DNA form, the CDR3 reads TGTGCCAGTAGTAGGAGTCGACAGGGAGAAGGCTACACCTTC.

V usage is TRBV5-1 and J usage is TRBJ2-5, with D unresolved. Germline-derived CDR1 and CDR2 are SGHRS and YFSETQ. V lost 5 bases, J lost 5 bases, and 7 bases lay in between. The CDR3 sequence is 11 residues long. CDR3 region: CASSDEETQYF. In DNA, the CDR3 is TGCGCCAGCAGTGATGAGGAGACCCAGTACTTC.

This clone was seen a handful of times. This sequence joins TRBV30 and TRBJ2-7, with D possibly TRBD1 on 6 matching bases. Per germline, CDR1 GTSNPN and CDR2 SVGIG (reference sequence). The length of the CDR3 is 13 residues. V was trimmed by 0 bases and J by 6 bases, leaving 12 bases between them. The CDR3 bases are TGTGCCTGGAGTGTATCCCGCAGGGGCGAGCAGTACTTC. Translating it yields CAWSVSRRGEQYF. Using reference TRBV30 and TRBJ2-7 for the parts outside the CDR3, the full variable domain is SQTIHQWPATLVQPVGSPLSLECTVEGTSNPNLYWYRQAAGRGLQLLFYSVGIGQISSEVPQNLSASRPQDRQFILSSKKLLLSDSGFYLCAWSVSRRGEQYFGPGTRLTVT.